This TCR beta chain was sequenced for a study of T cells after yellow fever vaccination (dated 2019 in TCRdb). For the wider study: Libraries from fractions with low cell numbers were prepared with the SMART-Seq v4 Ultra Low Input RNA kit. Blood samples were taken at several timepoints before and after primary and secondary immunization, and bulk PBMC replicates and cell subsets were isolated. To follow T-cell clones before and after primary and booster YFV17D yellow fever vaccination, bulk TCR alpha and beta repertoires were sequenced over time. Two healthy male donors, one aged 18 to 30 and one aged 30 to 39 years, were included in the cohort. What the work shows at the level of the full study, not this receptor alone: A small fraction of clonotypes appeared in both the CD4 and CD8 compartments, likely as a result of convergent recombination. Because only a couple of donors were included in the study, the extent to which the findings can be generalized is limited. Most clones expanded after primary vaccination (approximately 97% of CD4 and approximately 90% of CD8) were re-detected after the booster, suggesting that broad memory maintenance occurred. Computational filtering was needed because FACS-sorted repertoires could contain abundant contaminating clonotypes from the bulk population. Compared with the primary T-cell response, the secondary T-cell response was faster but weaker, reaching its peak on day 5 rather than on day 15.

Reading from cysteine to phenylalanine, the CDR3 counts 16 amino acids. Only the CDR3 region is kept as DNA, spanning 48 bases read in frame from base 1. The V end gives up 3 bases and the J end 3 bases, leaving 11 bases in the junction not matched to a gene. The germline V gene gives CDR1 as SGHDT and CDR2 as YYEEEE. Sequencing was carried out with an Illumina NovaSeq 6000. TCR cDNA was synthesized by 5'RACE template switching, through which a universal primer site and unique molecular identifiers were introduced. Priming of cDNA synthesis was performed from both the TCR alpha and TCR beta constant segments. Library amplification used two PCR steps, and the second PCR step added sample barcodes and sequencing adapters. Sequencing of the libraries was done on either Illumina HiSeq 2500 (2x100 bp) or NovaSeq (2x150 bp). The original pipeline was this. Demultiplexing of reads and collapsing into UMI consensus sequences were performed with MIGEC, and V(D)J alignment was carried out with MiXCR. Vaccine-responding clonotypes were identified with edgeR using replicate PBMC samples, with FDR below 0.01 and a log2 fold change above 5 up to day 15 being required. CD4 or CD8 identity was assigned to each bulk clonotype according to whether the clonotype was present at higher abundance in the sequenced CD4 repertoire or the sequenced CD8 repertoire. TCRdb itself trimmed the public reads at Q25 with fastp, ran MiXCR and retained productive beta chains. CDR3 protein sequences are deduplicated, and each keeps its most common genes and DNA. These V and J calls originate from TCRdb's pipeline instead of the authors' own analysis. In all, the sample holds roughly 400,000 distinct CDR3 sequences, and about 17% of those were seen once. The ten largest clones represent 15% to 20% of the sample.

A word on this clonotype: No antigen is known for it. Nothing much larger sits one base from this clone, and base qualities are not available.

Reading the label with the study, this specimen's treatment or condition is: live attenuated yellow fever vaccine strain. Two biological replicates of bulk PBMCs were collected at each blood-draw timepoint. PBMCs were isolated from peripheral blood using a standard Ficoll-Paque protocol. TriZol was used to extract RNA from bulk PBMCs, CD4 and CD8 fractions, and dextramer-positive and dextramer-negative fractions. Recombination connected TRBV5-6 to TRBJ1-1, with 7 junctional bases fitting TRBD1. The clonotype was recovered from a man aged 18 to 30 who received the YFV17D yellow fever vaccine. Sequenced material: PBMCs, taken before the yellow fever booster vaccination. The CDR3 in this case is CASSWVSTGRDTEAFF. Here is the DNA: TGTGCCAGCAGCTGGGTCTCGACAGGGCGTGACACTGAAGCTTTCTTT.